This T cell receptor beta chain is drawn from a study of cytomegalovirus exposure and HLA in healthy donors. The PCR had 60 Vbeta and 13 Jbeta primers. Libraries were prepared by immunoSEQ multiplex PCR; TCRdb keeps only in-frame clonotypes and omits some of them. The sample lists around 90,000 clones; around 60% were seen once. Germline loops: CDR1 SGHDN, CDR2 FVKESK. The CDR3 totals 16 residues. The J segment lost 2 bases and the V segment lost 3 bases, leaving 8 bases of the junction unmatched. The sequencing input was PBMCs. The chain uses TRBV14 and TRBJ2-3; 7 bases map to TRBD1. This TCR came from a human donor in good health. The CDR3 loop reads CASSHLPGQLTDTQYF. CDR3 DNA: TGTGCCAGCAGCCACCTGCCGGGACAGCTCACAGATACGCAGTATTTT.